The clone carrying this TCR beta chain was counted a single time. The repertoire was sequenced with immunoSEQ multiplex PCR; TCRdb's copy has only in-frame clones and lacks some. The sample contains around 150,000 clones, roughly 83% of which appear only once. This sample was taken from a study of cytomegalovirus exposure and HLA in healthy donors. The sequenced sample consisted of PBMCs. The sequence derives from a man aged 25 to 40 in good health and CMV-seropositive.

This CDR3 is CASSLARTRSGANVLTF. In DNA form, the CDR3 reads TGTGCCAGCAGCTTAGCGCGCACCCGCTCTGGGGCCAACGTCCTGACTTTC. The chain carries TRBV7-8 and TRBJ2-6; D is unclear. Germline V gene lookup returns CDR1 SGHVS and CDR2 FQNEAQ. This CDR3 comprises 17 residues. V dropped 0 bases and J dropped 0 bases, with 9 bases sitting between them.